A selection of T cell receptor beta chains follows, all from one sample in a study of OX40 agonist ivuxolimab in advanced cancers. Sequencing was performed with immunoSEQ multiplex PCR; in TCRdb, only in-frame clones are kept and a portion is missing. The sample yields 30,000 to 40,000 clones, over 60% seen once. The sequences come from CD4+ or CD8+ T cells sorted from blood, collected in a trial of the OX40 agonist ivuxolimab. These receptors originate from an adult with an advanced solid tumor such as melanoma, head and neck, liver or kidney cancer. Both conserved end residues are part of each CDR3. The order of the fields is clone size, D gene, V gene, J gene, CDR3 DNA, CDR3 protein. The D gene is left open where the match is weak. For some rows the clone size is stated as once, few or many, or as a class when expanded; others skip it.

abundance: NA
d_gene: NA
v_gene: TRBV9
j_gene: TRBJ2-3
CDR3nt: TGTGCCAGCAGCCCCACCATTACAGATACGCAGTATTTT
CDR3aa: CASSPTITDTQYF

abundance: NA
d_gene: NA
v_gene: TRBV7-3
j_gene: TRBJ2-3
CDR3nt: TGTGCCAGCAGCCTACAGGGGAGGCTCACAGATACGCAGTATTTT
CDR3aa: CASSLQGRLTDTQYF

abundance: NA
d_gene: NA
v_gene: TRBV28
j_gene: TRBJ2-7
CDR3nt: TGTGCCAGCAGTTTCCTGGACGAGCAGTACTTC
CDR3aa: CASSFLDEQYF

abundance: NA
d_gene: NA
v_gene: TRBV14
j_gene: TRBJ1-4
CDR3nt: TGTGCCAGCAGCCCCTTGACGGGCCGCGATGAAAAACTGTTTTTT
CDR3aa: CASSPLTGRDEKLFF

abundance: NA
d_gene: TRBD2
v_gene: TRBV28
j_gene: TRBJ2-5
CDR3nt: TGTGCCAGCAGACTAGCGGGGAATACGGCAAAGACCCAGTACTTC
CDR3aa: CASRLAGNTAKTQYF

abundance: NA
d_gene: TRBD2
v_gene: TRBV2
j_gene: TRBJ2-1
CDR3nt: TGTGCCAGCTCCCGGGAGGGGCACAATGAGCAGTTCTTC
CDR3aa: CASSREGHNEQFF

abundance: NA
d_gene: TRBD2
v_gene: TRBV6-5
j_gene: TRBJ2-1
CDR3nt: TGTGCCAGCAGTTGGACTAGCGGGACCAAGTTCTTC
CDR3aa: CASSWTSGTKFF

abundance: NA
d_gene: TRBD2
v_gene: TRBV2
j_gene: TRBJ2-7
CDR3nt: TGTGCCAGCAGTTATAGCGGGAGCCTCTACGAGCAGTACTTC
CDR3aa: CASSYSGSLYEQYF

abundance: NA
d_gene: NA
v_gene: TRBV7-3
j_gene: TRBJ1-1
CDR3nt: TGTGCCAGCAGCTTCCGTGGGGGCACTGAAGCTTTCTTT
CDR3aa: CASSFRGGTEAFF

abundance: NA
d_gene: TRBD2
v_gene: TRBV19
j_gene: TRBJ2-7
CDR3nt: TGTGCCAGTTTCCCGGGGAGGGCGACCTCCTACGAGCAGTACTTC
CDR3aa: CASFPGRATSYEQYF

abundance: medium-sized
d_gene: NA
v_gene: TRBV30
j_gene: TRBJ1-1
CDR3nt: TGTGCCTGGAGTGTTGTAGAGAACACTGAAGCTTTCTTT
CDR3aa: CAWSVVENTEAFF

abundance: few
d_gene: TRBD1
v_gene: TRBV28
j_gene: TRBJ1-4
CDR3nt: TGTGCCAGCAGACCGACAGGGAGACGTGAAAAACTGTTTTTT
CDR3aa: CASRPTGRREKLFF

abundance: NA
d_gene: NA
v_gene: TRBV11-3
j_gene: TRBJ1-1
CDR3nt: TGTGCCAGCAGCGAGGGGAGGAATCGCCCTTTCTTT
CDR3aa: CASSEGRNRPFF

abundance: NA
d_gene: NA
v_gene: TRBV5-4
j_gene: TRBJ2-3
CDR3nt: TGTGCCAGCAGCCCTATACGGGGTAGCACAGATACGCAGTATTTT
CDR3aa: CASSPIRGSTDTQYF

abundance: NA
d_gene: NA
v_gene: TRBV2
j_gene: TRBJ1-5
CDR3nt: TGTGCCAGCAGTGAAGGGGGCGATAGCAATCAGCCCCAGCATTTT
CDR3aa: CASSEGGDSNQPQHF

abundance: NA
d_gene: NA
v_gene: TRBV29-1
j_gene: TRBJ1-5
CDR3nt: TGCAGCGTTATTGTACTGGGGCAGCCCCAGCATTTT
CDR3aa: CSVIVLGQPQHF

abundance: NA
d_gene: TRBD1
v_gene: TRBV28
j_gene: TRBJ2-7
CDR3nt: TGTGCCAGCAGTCCCACCGGGACAGGGTCCTACGAGCAGTACTTC
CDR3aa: CASSPTGTGSYEQYF

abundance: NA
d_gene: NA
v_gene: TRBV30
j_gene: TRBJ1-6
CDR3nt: TGTGCCTGGGGGGAGGCGATCATGGCATCACCCCTCCACTTT
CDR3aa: CAWGEAIMASPLHF

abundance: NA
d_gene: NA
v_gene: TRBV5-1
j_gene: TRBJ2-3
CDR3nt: TGCGCCAGCAGCCCCGAGGGCCCCGCTGTCACAGATACGCAGTATTTT
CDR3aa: CASSPEGPAVTDTQYF

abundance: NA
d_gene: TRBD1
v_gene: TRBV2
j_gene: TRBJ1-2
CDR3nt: TGTGCCAGCAGCGGACAGGGGAACAACTATGGCTACACCTTC
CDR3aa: CASSGQGNNYGYTF

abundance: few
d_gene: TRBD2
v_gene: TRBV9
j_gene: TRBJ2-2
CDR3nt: TGTGCCAGCAGCGTAGGGACTAGCAGACTTGGAGGGGAGCTGTTTTTT
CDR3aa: CASSVGTSRLGGELFF

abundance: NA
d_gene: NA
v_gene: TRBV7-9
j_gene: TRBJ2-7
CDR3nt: TGTGCCAGCAGCCCGCGGGACGCTTCCTACGAGCAGTACTTC
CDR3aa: CASSPRDASYEQYF

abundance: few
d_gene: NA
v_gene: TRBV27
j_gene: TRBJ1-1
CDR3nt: TGTGCCAGCATGAAGGGTCTGAACACTGAAGCTTTCTTT
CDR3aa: CASMKGLNTEAFF

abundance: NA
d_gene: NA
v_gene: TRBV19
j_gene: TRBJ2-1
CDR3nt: TGTGCCAGTAGTATAGATGGTGCCATCCGGGACTCCCCACTCTACAATGAGCAGTTCTTC
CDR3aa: CASSIDGAIRDSPLYNEQFF

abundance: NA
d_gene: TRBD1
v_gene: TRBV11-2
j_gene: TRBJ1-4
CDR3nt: TGTGCCAGCAGGGCGACAGGGGGGTTTGAAAAACTGTTTTTT
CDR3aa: CASRATGGFEKLFF

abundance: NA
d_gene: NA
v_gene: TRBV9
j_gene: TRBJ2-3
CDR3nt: TGTGCCAGCAGCACCGGGTTCGACGGAGATACGCAGTATTTT
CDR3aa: CASSTGFDGDTQYF

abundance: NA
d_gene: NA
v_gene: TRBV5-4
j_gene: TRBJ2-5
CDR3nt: TGTGCCAGCAGCCGCTCTGGGCAGGGTACCGAAGCCCAGTACTTC
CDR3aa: CASSRSGQGTEAQYF

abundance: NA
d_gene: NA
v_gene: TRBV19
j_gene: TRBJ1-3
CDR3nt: TGTGCCAGTAGTATAGATCCGCCGCAGGCCTCCTCTGGAAACACCATATATTTT
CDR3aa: CASSIDPPQASSGNTIYF

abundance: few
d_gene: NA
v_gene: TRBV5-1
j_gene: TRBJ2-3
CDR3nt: TGCGCCAGCAGCCCCAACCCGACAGGGAGGACAGATACGCAGTATTTT
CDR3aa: CASSPNPTGRTDTQYF

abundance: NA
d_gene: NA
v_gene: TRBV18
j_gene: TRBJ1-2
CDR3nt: TGTGCCAGCTCACCTGGGTCTAACTATGGCTACACCTTC
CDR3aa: CASSPGSNYGYTF

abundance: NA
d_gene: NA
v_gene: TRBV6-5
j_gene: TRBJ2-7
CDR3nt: TGTGCCTCCAGGGGTCCCTACGAGCAGTACTTC
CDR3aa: CASRGPYEQYF

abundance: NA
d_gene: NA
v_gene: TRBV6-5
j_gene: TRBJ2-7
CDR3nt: TGTGCCAGCAGTTACAGCGGGTCAAGCTCCTACGAGCAGTACTTC
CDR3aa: CASSYSGSSSYEQYF